This TCR beta chain was found in a study of OX40 agonist ivuxolimab in advanced cancers. On the study more broadly: Melanoma, hepatocellular carcinoma, head and neck or renal cell cancer occurred in dose-escalation patients. Study observations and caveats: Partial responders at 0.1-3.0 mg/kg showed near-lowest clonal expansion. Part of the nonresponder group also had normalized T-cell clonal expansion that was low.

Here immunoSEQ multiplex PCR was the method, and the copy in TCRdb shows in-frame clones only, minus some. The sample gives under 55,000 clones, 85% to 95% of which show up once; approximately 23% is in the top ten. Of note for this clone: The antigen remains undetermined.

V lost 5 bases to trimming and J lost 2 bases, with 17 bases between them. This CDR3 has 16 residues. Germline V gene sequence: CDR1 SEHNR, CDR2 FQNEAQ (reference sequence). The sequences come from CD4+ or CD8+ T cells sorted from blood, collected in a trial of the OX40 agonist ivuxolimab. The origin of this receptor is an adult with an advanced solid tumor such as melanoma, head and neck, liver or kidney cancer. The V and J genes are TRBV7-9 and TRBJ2-3; unclear D gene. DNA of the CDR3: TGTGCCAGCAGCCCTTCCGATCTCCTTTTCACAGATACGCAGTATTTT. Its translation: CASSPSDLLFTDTQYF.